Below, one TCR beta chain is given with its context. The antigen is undetermined. These data come from a study of regulatory T cells in long-lasting Graves disease. The time point denotes: newly diagnosed GD, antithyroid drugs for less than 3 months. PBMC RNA served as the TCR library source. A blood draw put nine milliliters of peripheral blood into EDTA tubes. Germline V gives CDR1 GTSNPN, CDR2 SVGIG (reference sequence). V gave up 4 bases and J gave up 7 bases, with 10 bases separating them. This CDR3 spans 11 amino acids. Building of the TCR beta libraries involved iRepertoire HTBI primers and Arm-PCR of CDR3 regions. TCRdb itself ran the multiplex PCR reads through MiXCR, one entry per CDR3 protein. Seen here are 560,000 or so distinct CDR3 sequences, 15% to 20% observed once, and the top ten hold 12%. Study results and caveats: The sample size was small, and this may have reduced accuracy.

The same sample was also used in a study of T cells in Graves' hyperthyroidism and ophthalmopathy.

The sequencing here drew on peripheral blood mononuclear cells (PBMCs), taken at new diagnosis, from a patient treated with antithyroid drugs. This sequence was found in a man between 18 and 35 years old with Graves disease. V is TRBV30 and J is TRBJ1-2; D is ambiguous. The CDR3 DNA sequence: TGTGCCTGGACCCTCTTGGTTGGCTACACCTTC. Translated, it gives CAWTLLVGYTF. The whole variable domain, remainder taken from reference TRBV30 and TRBJ1-2, is SQTIHQWPATLVQPVGSPLSLECTVEGTSNPNLYWYRQAAGRGLQLLFYSVGIGQISSEVPQNLSASRPQDRQFILSSKKLLLSDSGFYLCAWTLLVGYTFGSGTRLTVV.